The source of this T cell receptor (beta chain) is a study of regulatory T cells in long-lasting Graves disease. Time point of the sample: newly diagnosed GD, antithyroid drugs for less than 3 months. PBMCs provided the RNA from which the TCR library was made. The CDR3 is 18 amino acids. V dropped 2 bases and J dropped 7; count of bases not matched to a gene: 16. Through Arm-PCR of CDR3 regions and iRepertoire HTBI primers, TCR beta libraries were built. TCRdb reprocessed the multiplex PCR reads with MiXCR, giving one entry per CDR3 protein. The repertoire holds around 500,000 distinct CDR3 sequences, approximately 13% seen once, with 10% in the top ten. A further study also used this sample, focusing on T cells in Graves' hyperthyroidism and ophthalmopathy.

This sequence joins TRBV12-3 or TRBV12-4 and TRBJ2-1, with 8 bases matching TRBD2. Sequenced here: peripheral blood mononuclear cells (PBMCs), sampled at new diagnosis, from a patient treated with antithyroid drugs. This TCR came from a young man with Graves disease. CDR3 nucleotide sequence: TGTGCCAGCAGTTTACCGATACGGTTAGCGGGAATCAAGAATGAGCAGTTCTTC. Amino acid sequence: CASSLPIRLAGIKNEQFF.